A single sample gave rise to the 18 T cell receptor beta chains below, sequenced in a study of regulatory T cells in long-lasting Graves disease. Time point indicated: newly diagnosed GD, antithyroid drugs for less than 3 months. RNA extracted from PBMCs served as the sequencing template. CDR3 regions were amplified by Arm-PCR using iRepertoire HTBI primers to build TCR beta libraries. TCRdb re-called the multiplex PCR reads with MiXCR, one entry per CDR3 protein. The sample shows 400,000 to 500,000 distinct CDR3 sequences, 14% of them seen only once. The same specimen was also included in a second study, on T cells in Graves' hyperthyroidism and ophthalmopathy.

This sample comprised peripheral blood mononuclear cells (PBMCs), obtained at new diagnosis, from a patient treated with antithyroid drugs. These receptors all come from a woman aged 50 to 60 with Graves disease.

This clonotype appeared many times. The chain is built from TRBV5-1 and TRBJ1-5; unclear D gene. Germline lookup yields CDR1 SGHRS and CDR2 YFSETQ. V lost 2 bases, J lost 3 bases, and 15 bases lay in between. This CDR3 comprises 16 residues. The chain's CDR3 is CASSFDGPRANQPQHF. Written as DNA, the CDR3 is TGCGCCAGCAGCTTTGACGGTCCCCGAGCCAATCAGCCCCAGCATTTT.

This clonotype was seen at least ten times. The gene calls are TRBV20-1 and TRBJ2-3; the match to TRBD2 covers 10 bases. Losses at the gene ends were 5 bases for V and 4 bases for J; bases not matched to a gene: 9. Looked up from germline, CDR1 is DFQATT and CDR2 is SNEGSKA (reference sequence). This CDR3 contains 15 residues. The chain's CDR3 is CSAHYSGRHPDTQYF. The CDR3 bases are TGCAGTGCTCACTATAGCGGGAGGCACCCAGATACGCAGTATTTT.

This clonotype was found many times. The chain has TRBV4-1 and TRBJ2-5; D is unresolved. V was shortened by 0 bases and J by 5 bases, with 7 bases between the two germline ends. Germline CDR1 is MGHRA and CDR2 is YSYEKL. The CDR3 is 13 residues long. In DNA form, the CDR3 reads TGCGCCAGCAGCCAAGATGGAGTGGAGACCCAGTACTTC. It codes for CASSQDGVETQYF.

This clonotype was observed at least ten times. The chain couples TRBV20-1 to TRBJ2-2; TRBD2 matches at 9 bases. The CDR3 totals 13 residues. Looked up from germline, CDR1 is DFQATT and CDR2 is SNEGSKA (reference sequence). Losses at the gene ends were 2 bases for V and 7 bases for J; bases not matched to a gene: 2. The CDR3 nucleotides are TGCAGTGCTAGAATGCGGGAGGGCGGGGAGCTGTTTTTT. Protein product: CSARMREGGELFF.

This clonotype was recorded a few times. This chain uses TRBV6-1 with TRBJ2-3, with TRBD2 identical over 7 bases. Trimming cost V 6 bases and J 1 base; bases outside gene matches: 4. CDR3 size: 14 residues. Per the germline V gene, CDR1 is MNHNS and CDR2 is SASEGT. CDR3 region: CASSHRGGTDTQYF. DNA of the CDR3: TGTGCCAGCAGCCACCGGGGGGGCACAGATACGCAGTATTTT.

The sample holds many counts of this clonotype. This chain links TRBV5-1 with TRBJ2-5; a weak D match, TRBD2 (6 bases). Trimming took off 2 bases at V and 2 bases at J, with 16 bases between the two ends. The CDR3 is 16 residues long. Germline V gene sequence: CDR1 SGHRS, CDR2 YFSETQ. The CDR3 is CASSFGAGPRQETQYF. CDR3 coding DNA: TGCGCCAGCAGCTTTGGGGCGGGACCGAGACAAGAGACCCAGTACTTC.

The chain carries TRBV28 and TRBJ1-6; D call uncertain. This CDR3 is built from 15 residues. V was pared by 7 bases and J by 6 bases, with 16 bases between. From germline, CDR1 is MDHEN and CDR2 SYDVKM. The CDR3 DNA is TGTGCCAGCATCGGGCGACATCACGTTAATTCACCCCTCCACTTT. Residues: CASIGRHHVNSPLHF.

This clonotype was detected ten times or more. Here the CDR3 DNA reads TGTGCCAGCAATATACAGGACGTCACTGAAGCTTTCTTT. It codes for CASNIQDVTEAFF. The chain uses TRBV12-3 or TRBV12-4 and TRBJ1-1; tentative D call: TRBD1 (5 bases). With 7 bases removed from V and 4 bases from J, the gap between germline ends came to 13 bases. This CDR3 contains 13 residues.

In this sample, this clonotype turned up a few times. V gene TRBV5-8 combines with J gene TRBJ2-3; D unclear. Trimming shortened V by 1 base and J by 0 bases, and 9 bases separated the two germline ends. This CDR3 spans 15 amino acids. Germline CDR1 SGHTS, CDR2 YDEGEE. Here the CDR3 DNA reads TGTGCCAGCAGCTTGATTGGCCCAAGCACAGATACGCAGTATTTT. This gives the protein CASSLIGPSTDTQYF.

This clonotype was seen repeatedly, ten times or more. The chain combines TRBV28 with TRBJ2-7, with D hard to call. Trimming cost V 6 bases and J 6 bases, with 12 bases left between them. From germline, CDR1 is MDHEN and CDR2 SYDVKM. The CDR3 extends over 12 amino acids. CDR3: CASSQQEGEQYF. The CDR3 DNA follows: TGTGCCAGCAGCCAGCAAGAAGGCGAGCAGTACTTC.

With regard to this clonotype: A single base is all that separates this from a far larger clone, so a read error is likely. The chain joins TRBV6-8 to TRBJ2-1, with 8 bases identical to TRBD2. Germline lookup yields CDR1 MNHGY and CDR2 SAAAGT. There are 19 residues in the CDR3. Losses at the gene ends were 0 bases for V and 6 bases for J; bases not matched to a gene: 16. The CDR3 sequence: CASSYSGSGTVTSCNEQFF. CDR3 in DNA: TGTGCCAGCAGTTACTCGGGTAGCGGGACTGTGACGTCGTGCAATGAGCAGTTCTTC.

The sample holds many counts of this clonotype. This rearrangement joins TRBV13 to TRBJ2-5, with 10 nucleotides matching TRBD2. The J segment lost 6 bases and the V segment lost 0 bases, leaving 7 bases of the junction unmatched. The CDR3 loop spans 16 amino acids. In germline, CDR1 is PRHDT, CDR2 FYEKMQ (reference sequence). Written as DNA, the CDR3 is TGTGCCAGCAGCTTAGGGAGAGTAGCGGGAGGCCAGACCCAGTACTTC. Amino acids: CASSLGRVAGGQTQYF.

This clonotype has a count of ten or more. The chain joins TRBV30 to TRBJ2-1, with 10 nucleotides matching TRBD2. The J call may not be correct, given that the DNA end is closer to TRBJ2-3. Germline V gene lookup returns CDR1 GTSNPN and CDR2 SVGIG (reference sequence). This CDR3 has 13 residues. In DNA form, the CDR3 reads TGTGCCTGGAGTGTAGCGGGAGGGAATACGCAGTATTTT. The encoded protein is CAWSVAGGNTQYF.

In this sample, this clonotype turned up a few times. This chain uses TRBV20-1 with TRBJ2-3; 13 positions match TRBD2. The length of the CDR3 is 19 residues. J was trimmed by 3 bases and V by 2 bases; bases with no gene match: 14. Germline V gives CDR1 DFQATT, CDR2 SNEGSKA (reference sequence). The DNA of the CDR3 is TGCAGTGCTAGAAACCCCCGGACTAGCGGGAGTTTTGTTACAGATACGCAGTATTTT. Its protein product is CSARNPRTSGSFVTDTQYF.

This clonotype was found many times. Here the CDR3 DNA reads TGTGCCAGCAGTTATGGCACCACGGGAGTCTCAGATACGCAGTATTTT. It encodes CASSYGTTGVSDTQYF. The genes are TRBV6-2 or TRBV6-3 and TRBJ2-3; tentatively, D is TRBD2 (6 bases). Germline assignment: CDR1 MNHEY and CDR2 SVGEGT. The CDR3 has 16 amino acids. V was cut by 3 bases and J by 4 bases, with 17 bases left in between.

At least ten counts were recorded for this clonotype. The gene calls are TRBV28 and TRBJ1-2, with TRBD1 matching 9 bases. Germline trimming cut 6 bases from V and 9 bases from J; bases unmatched to any gene: 8. This CDR3 spans 13 amino acids. Germline V gene sequence: CDR1 MDHEN, CDR2 SYDVKM. This CDR3 reads CASSQGQGRRYTF. The DNA of the CDR3 is TGTGCCAGCAGCCAGGGACAGGGACGTCGCTACACCTTC.

This clonotype was picked up many times. J is TRBJ1-3 and V is TRBV2; 7 bases match TRBD1. The trim removed 10 bases at V and 2 bases at J, leaving 5 bases unmatched. The CDR3 covers 13 residues. Looked up from germline, CDR1 is SNHLY and CDR2 is FYNNEI. The CDR3 DNA is TGTGCCATCCCGACAGGGACTGGAAACACCATATATTTT. Translating gives CAIPTGTGNTIYF.

This clonotype was recorded many times. This chain links TRBV3-1 with TRBJ2-7, with 10 nucleotides matching TRBD2. Germline CDR1 is LGHDT and CDR2 is YNNKEL (reference sequence). The CDR3 loop spans 17 amino acids. V gave up 3 bases and J gave up 1 base; unmatched junction bases: 9. CDR3 nucleotide sequence: TGTGCCAGCAGCCATGTGTCCCTAGCGGGAGAATCCTACGAGCAGTACTTC. Translating it yields CASSHVSLAGESYEQYF.